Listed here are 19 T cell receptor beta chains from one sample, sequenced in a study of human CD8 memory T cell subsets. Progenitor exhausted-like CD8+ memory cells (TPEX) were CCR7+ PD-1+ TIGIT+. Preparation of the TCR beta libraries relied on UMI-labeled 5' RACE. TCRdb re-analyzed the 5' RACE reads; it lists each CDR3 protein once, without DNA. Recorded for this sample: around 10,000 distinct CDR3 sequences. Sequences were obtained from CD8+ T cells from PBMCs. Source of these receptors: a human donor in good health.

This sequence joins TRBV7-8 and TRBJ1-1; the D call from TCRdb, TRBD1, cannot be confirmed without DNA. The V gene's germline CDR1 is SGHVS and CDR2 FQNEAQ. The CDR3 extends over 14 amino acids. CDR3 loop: CASSLPGGDTEAFF.

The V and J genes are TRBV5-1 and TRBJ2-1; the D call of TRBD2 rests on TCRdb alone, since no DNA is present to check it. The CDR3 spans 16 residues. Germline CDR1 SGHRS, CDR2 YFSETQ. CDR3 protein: CASSLAGTGSYNEQFF.

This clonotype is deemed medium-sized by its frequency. This CDR3 reads CATYSPQGARSPLHF. V and J are TRBV28 and TRBJ1-6; no DNA is available, so the TRBD1 call from TCRdb remains unchecked. Germline CDR1 and CDR2: MDHEN and SYDVKM. The CDR3 runs to 15 residues.

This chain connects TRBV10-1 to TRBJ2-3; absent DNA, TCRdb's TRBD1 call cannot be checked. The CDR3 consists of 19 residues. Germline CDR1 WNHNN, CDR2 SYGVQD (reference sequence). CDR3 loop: CASSEPSGGPRSPPDTQYF.

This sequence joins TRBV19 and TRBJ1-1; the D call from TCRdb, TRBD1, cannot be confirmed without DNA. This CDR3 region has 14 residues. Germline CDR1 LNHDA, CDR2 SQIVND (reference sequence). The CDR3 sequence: CASSQQGQNTEAFF.

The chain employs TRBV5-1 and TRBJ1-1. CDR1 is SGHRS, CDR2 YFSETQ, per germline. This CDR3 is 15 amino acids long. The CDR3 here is CASSLAVGGRTEAFF.

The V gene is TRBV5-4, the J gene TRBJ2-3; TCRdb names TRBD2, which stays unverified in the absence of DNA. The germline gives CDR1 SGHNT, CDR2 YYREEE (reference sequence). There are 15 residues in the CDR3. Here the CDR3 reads CASSLYGLGTDTQYF. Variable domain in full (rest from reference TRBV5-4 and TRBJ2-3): ETGVTQSPTHLIKTRGQQVTLRCSSQSGHNTVSWYQQALGQGPQFIFQYYREEENGRGNFPPRFSGLQFPNYSSELNVNALELDDSALYLCASSLYGLGTDTQYFGPGTRLTVL.

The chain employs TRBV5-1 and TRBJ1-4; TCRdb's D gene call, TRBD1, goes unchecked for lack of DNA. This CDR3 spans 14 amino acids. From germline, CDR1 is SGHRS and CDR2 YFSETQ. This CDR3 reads CASRPGATNEKLFF.

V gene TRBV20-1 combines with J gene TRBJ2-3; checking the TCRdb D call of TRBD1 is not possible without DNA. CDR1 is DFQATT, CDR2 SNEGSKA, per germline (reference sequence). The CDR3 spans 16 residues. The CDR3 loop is CSAEILTGVRTDTQYF.

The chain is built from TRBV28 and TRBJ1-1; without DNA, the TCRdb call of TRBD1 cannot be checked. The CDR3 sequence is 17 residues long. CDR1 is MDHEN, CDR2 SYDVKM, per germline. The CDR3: CASRTSGQGLMNTEAFF.

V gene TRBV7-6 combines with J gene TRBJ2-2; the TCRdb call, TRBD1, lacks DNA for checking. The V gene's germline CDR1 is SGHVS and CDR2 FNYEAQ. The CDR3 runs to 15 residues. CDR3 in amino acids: CASSPTGTGTGELFF.

The CDR3 sequence is CASSQRGTALQETQYF. The V gene is TRBV14, the J gene TRBJ2-5; the D call of TRBD1 rests on TCRdb alone, since no DNA is present to check it. The V gene's germline CDR1 is SGHDN and CDR2 FVKESK. The CDR3 is 16 amino acids.

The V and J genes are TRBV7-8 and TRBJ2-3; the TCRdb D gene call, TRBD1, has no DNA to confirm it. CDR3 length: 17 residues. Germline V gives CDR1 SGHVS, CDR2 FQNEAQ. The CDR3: CASSPFPGGLGTDTQYF.

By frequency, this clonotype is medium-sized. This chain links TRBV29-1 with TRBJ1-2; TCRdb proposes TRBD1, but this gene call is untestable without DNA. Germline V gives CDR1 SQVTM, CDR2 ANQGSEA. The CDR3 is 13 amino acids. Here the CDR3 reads CSVDLTGHYGYTF.

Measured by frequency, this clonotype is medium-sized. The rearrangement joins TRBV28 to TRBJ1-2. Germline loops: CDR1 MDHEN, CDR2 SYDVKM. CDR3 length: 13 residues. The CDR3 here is CASTPDRSYGYTF.

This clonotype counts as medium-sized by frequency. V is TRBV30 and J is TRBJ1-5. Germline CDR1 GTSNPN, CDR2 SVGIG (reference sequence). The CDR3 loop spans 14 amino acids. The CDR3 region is CAWKTGNSNQPQHF.

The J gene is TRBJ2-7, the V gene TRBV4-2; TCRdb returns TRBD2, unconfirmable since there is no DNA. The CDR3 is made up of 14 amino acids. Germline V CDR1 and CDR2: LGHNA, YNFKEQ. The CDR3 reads CASSQVGGEYEQYF.

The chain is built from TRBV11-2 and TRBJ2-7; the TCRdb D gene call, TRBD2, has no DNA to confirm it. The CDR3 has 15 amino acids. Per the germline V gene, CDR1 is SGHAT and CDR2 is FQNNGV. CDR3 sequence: CASSLGAGEGSEQYF. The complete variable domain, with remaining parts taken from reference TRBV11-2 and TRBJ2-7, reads EAGVAQSPRYKIIEKRQSVAFWCNPISGHATLYWYQQILGQGPKLLIQFQNNGVVDDSQLPKDRFSAERLKGVDSTLKIQPAKLEDSAVYLCASSLGAGEGSEQYFGPGTRLTVT.

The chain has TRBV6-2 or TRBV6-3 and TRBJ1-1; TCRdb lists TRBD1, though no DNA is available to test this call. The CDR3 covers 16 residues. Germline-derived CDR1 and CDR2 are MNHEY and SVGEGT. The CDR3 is CASILQPRGRYTEAFF.